Listed below are T cell receptor beta chains from one sample, sequenced in a study of shared clonotypes between healthy human individuals. TCRdb's copy holds only in-frame clones and misses some; the assay was immunoSEQ multiplex PCR. This repertoire shows over 2 million clones, about 95% found once; its top ten account for 1% to 1.3%. Input material: naive CD8+ T cells sorted from blood. Receptor source: a man aged 18 to 35 in good health. Each CDR3 is given with its conserved first and last residue. The D gene is left open where the match is weak. Only part of the rows carry a size: once, few, many, or a class if the clone is expanded.

D gene: NA
clone size: once
J gene: TRBJ1-3
V gene: TRBV10-3
CDR3 DNA: TGTGCCATCAGTGAGTCGGATAACACCATATATTTT
CDR3 protein: CAISESDNTIYF

D gene: NA
clone size: NA
J gene: TRBJ1-2
V gene: TRBV15
CDR3 DNA: TGTGCCACCGGTGACTCGTATGGCTACACCTTC
CDR3 protein: CATGDSYGYTF

D gene: NA
clone size: NA
J gene: TRBJ1-1
V gene: TRBV29-1
CDR3 DNA: TGCAGCGTTGCGGGACGGCTGAACACTGAAGCTTTCTTT
CDR3 protein: CSVAGRLNTEAFF

D gene: TRBD2
clone size: NA
J gene: TRBJ2-7
V gene: TRBV7-6
CDR3 DNA: TGTGCCAGCAGCGCCGGACTAGCGGGTACCTACGAGCAGTACTTC
CDR3 protein: CASSAGLAGTYEQYF

D gene: NA
clone size: NA
J gene: TRBJ2-5
V gene: TRBV7-8
CDR3 DNA: TGTGCCAGCAGCTCGGGCCCCGACCGGGGGAAAGGAGGAAGAGAGACCCAGTACTTC
CDR3 protein: CASSSGPDRGKGGRETQYF

D gene: NA
clone size: NA
J gene: TRBJ2-5
V gene: TRBV11-2
CDR3 DNA: TGTGCCAGCAGCTTAGGGGGCTGGGGTAAAGATGGAGAGACCCAGTACTTC
CDR3 protein: CASSLGGWGKDGETQYF

D gene: NA
clone size: NA
J gene: TRBJ1-1
V gene: TRBV5-1
CDR3 DNA: TGCGCCAGCAGCTTGTTAGAGGGTATGAACACTGAAGCTTTCTTT
CDR3 protein: CASSLLEGMNTEAFF

D gene: TRBD2
clone size: NA
J gene: TRBJ2-1
V gene: TRBV5-1
CDR3 DNA: TGCGCCAGCAGCTCCGGGAGCGGGAGTCCCTACAATGAGCAGTTCTTC
CDR3 protein: CASSSGSGSPYNEQFF

D gene: NA
clone size: NA
J gene: TRBJ1-6
V gene: TRBV2
CDR3 DNA: TGTGCCAGCAGTGAATTGGCACTCCACTTT
CDR3 protein: CASSELALHF

D gene: NA
clone size: NA
J gene: TRBJ2-7
V gene: TRBV27
CDR3 DNA: TGTGCCAGTACCCCATGGGGGCGCGGAGACGAGCAGTACTTC
CDR3 protein: CASTPWGRGDEQYF

D gene: TRBD2
clone size: NA
J gene: TRBJ2-5
V gene: TRBV29-1
CDR3 DNA: TGCAGCGTTGAAGGGACTAGCGGGGGGGAAGAGACCCAGTACTTC
CDR3 protein: CSVEGTSGGEETQYF

D gene: TRBD2
clone size: NA
J gene: TRBJ2-7
V gene: TRBV27
CDR3 DNA: TGTGCCAGCAGTCAACTAGCGGGACAGCTCAAAAGCCACGAGCAGTACTTC
CDR3 protein: CASSQLAGQLKSHEQYF

D gene: TRBD2
clone size: NA
J gene: TRBJ2-7
V gene: TRBV6-5
CDR3 DNA: TGTGCCAGCTCAGTCTTAGCGGGAGTAAGGTACGAGCAGTACTTC
CDR3 protein: CASSVLAGVRYEQYF

D gene: TRBD2
clone size: NA
J gene: TRBJ2-7
V gene: TRBV11-2
CDR3 DNA: TGTGCCAGCACCGCTCCCCCCACCGAAGGCAATAGCGGGAGGAGGCAGTACTTC
CDR3 protein: CASTAPPTEGNSGRRQYF

D gene: NA
clone size: NA
J gene: TRBJ2-3
V gene: TRBV19
CDR3 DNA: TGTGCCAGTAGTATCCATCCGGGGGGCGAAACAGATACGCAGTATTTT
CDR3 protein: CASSIHPGGETDTQYF

D gene: TRBD1
clone size: NA
J gene: TRBJ1-3
V gene: TRBV9
CDR3 DNA: TGTGCCAGCAGCGCGACGGACAGGCCGGTCTCTGGAAACACCATATATTTT
CDR3 protein: CASSATDRPVSGNTIYF

D gene: TRBD2
clone size: once
J gene: TRBJ2-1
V gene: TRBV6-5
CDR3 DNA: TGTGCCAGCAGTTACTGGGCGGGGGTCTCCTACAATGAGCAGTTCTTC
CDR3 protein: CASSYWAGVSYNEQFF

D gene: NA
clone size: NA
J gene: TRBJ1-2
V gene: TRBV11-2
CDR3 DNA: TGTGCCAGCAGCTTAGCTCGGGGCCGCTATGGCTACACCTTC
CDR3 protein: CASSLARGRYGYTF

D gene: TRBD2
clone size: NA
J gene: TRBJ2-7
V gene: TRBV7-2
CDR3 DNA: TGTGCCAGCAGCTCGACGGGACTAGCGGGGTCCGAGCAGTACTTC
CDR3 protein: CASSSTGLAGSEQYF

D gene: NA
clone size: NA
J gene: TRBJ1-2
V gene: TRBV25-1
CDR3 DNA: TGTGCCAGCAGTGAATATATGACAGACCTTGGAGTTCTTTATGGCTACACCTTC
CDR3 protein: CASSEYMTDLGVLYGYTF

D gene: TRBD1
clone size: NA
J gene: TRBJ2-3
V gene: TRBV5-4
CDR3 DNA: TGTGCCAGCAGCGATACAGGGGAAACAGATACGCAGTATTTT
CDR3 protein: CASSDTGETDTQYF

D gene: NA
clone size: NA
J gene: TRBJ2-7
V gene: TRBV28
CDR3 DNA: TGTGCCAGCAGTTTATTGTGGGAATCCTACGAGCAGTACTTC
CDR3 protein: CASSLLWESYEQYF

D gene: NA
clone size: NA
J gene: TRBJ2-7
V gene: TRBV7-2
CDR3 DNA: TGTGCCAGCACCCGTACTTACGAGCAGTACTTC
CDR3 protein: CASTRTYEQYF

D gene: NA
clone size: NA
J gene: TRBJ1-3
V gene: TRBV6-1
CDR3 DNA: TGTGCCAGCAGTGAAGCGCTCGGGGTCCAGGACACCATATATTTT
CDR3 protein: CASSEALGVQDTIYF

D gene: NA
clone size: NA
J gene: TRBJ2-1
V gene: TRBV6-5
CDR3 DNA: TGTGCCAGCAGCCCCTGGGGGGACAGCAATGAGCAGTTCTTC
CDR3 protein: CASSPWGDSNEQFF

D gene: NA
clone size: NA
J gene: TRBJ2-2
V gene: TRBV30
CDR3 DNA: TGTGCCTGGAGTCCCGGAAACACCGGGGAGCTGTTTTTT
CDR3 protein: CAWSPGNTGELFF

D gene: TRBD2
clone size: NA
J gene: TRBJ2-7
V gene: TRBV7-2
CDR3 DNA: TGTGCCAGCAGCTTCGGCGGGAGCGGCTACGAGCAGTACTTC
CDR3 protein: CASSFGGSGYEQYF

D gene: TRBD2
clone size: NA
J gene: TRBJ2-3
V gene: TRBV6-5
CDR3 DNA: TGTGCCAGCAGTCCACTAGCGGGAGTAACAGATACGCAGTATTTT
CDR3 protein: CASSPLAGVTDTQYF

D gene: TRBD1
clone size: NA
J gene: TRBJ2-7
V gene: TRBV6-5
CDR3 DNA: TGTGCCAGCACTCCCGGGACAGGGTGGAACGAGCAGTACTTC
CDR3 protein: CASTPGTGWNEQYF

D gene: NA
clone size: NA
J gene: TRBJ2-3
V gene: TRBV7-8
CDR3 DNA: TGTGCCAGCAGCCAGGGTAGAGGAGCCCCAGATACGCAGTATTTT
CDR3 protein: CASSQGRGAPDTQYF

D gene: NA
clone size: NA
J gene: TRBJ2-5
V gene: TRBV9
CDR3 DNA: TGTGCCAGCAGCGTAGTCTGGGGCGCAGAAGAGACCCAGTACTTC
CDR3 protein: CASSVVWGAEETQYF

D gene: NA
clone size: many
J gene: TRBJ2-5
V gene: TRBV7-3
CDR3 DNA: TGTGCCAGCAGCCCGTCGACTAGACAAGAGACCCAGTACTTC
CDR3 protein: CASSPSTRQETQYF

D gene: NA
clone size: NA
J gene: TRBJ2-1
V gene: TRBV11-2
CDR3 DNA: TGTGCCAGCAGCTCTAACAGCCTCTCCTACAATGAGCAGTTCTTC
CDR3 protein: CASSSNSLSYNEQFF

D gene: NA
clone size: NA
J gene: TRBJ2-5
V gene: TRBV6-4
CDR3 DNA: TGTGCCAGCCAAAAGGGGGGAGGTTGGGTAGAGACCCAGTACTTC
CDR3 protein: CASQKGGGWVETQYF

D gene: NA
clone size: NA
J gene: TRBJ1-1
V gene: TRBV4-3
CDR3 DNA: TGCGCCAGCAGCCAAGGATGGGGGAACACTGAAGCTTTCTTT
CDR3 protein: CASSQGWGNTEAFF

D gene: NA
clone size: NA
J gene: TRBJ2-7
V gene: TRBV7-9
CDR3 DNA: TGTGCCAGCAGCGATCAGCCCTACGAGCAGTACTTC
CDR3 protein: CASSDQPYEQYF

D gene: NA
clone size: NA
J gene: TRBJ2-5
V gene: TRBV11-2
CDR3 DNA: TGTGCCAGCAGCTTGTTCGCCGGCGAGACCCAGTACTTC
CDR3 protein: CASSLFAGETQYF

D gene: TRBD2
clone size: NA
J gene: TRBJ2-1
V gene: TRBV28
CDR3 DNA: TGTGCCAGCAGGGTACTAGCGGGGGAGGGCTACAATGAGCAGTTCTTC
CDR3 protein: CASRVLAGEGYNEQFF

D gene: NA
clone size: NA
J gene: TRBJ2-5
V gene: TRBV28
CDR3 DNA: TGTGCCAGCAGTTTCCCGGACTTAGAAGAGACCCAGTACTTC
CDR3 protein: CASSFPDLEETQYF

D gene: NA
clone size: few
J gene: TRBJ2-5
V gene: TRBV2
CDR3 DNA: TGTGCCAGCAGTGACTACGGGATCATAGGAGAGACCCAGTACTTC
CDR3 protein: CASSDYGIIGETQYF

D gene: NA
clone size: NA
J gene: TRBJ2-7
V gene: TRBV6-1
CDR3 DNA: TGTGCCAGCAGTGACCCCGCCGGGTCCCCTCCCTACGAGCAGTACTTC
CDR3 protein: CASSDPAGSPPYEQYF

D gene: NA
clone size: NA
J gene: TRBJ2-1
V gene: TRBV7-6
CDR3 DNA: TGTGCCAGCAGCTTCATAGGAAATGAGCAGTTCTTC
CDR3 protein: CASSFIGNEQFF

D gene: NA
clone size: NA
J gene: TRBJ1-2
V gene: TRBV30
CDR3 DNA: TGTGCCTGGAGTGTAGTCCGACATCCCGGGGATGGCTACACCTTC
CDR3 protein: CAWSVVRHPGDGYTF

D gene: NA
clone size: NA
J gene: TRBJ2-1
V gene: TRBV5-6
CDR3 DNA: TGTGCCAGCAGCCCTGGACCCACGGACTCCTACAATGAGCAGTTCTTC
CDR3 protein: CASSPGPTDSYNEQFF